This TCR beta chain appears in the sequencing data of a study of blood T cells in healthy people across ages. For the second PCR, which ran for about 6 to 12 cycles, a sample-barcoded 5' primer and a J-beta primer mix were used. TCRdb used MiXCR to reprocess the 5' RACE reads, holding one entry per CDR3 protein. The table shows 2 million or so distinct CDR3 sequences, with about 49% occurring only once. In germline, CDR1 is MNHNS, CDR2 SASEGT. The CDR3 runs 15 residues. Trimming at V came to 8 bases and at J to 0 bases, leaving 3 bases not matched to a gene. The sequence came from a woman aged 40 to 50 in good health. Source material: blood. This chain uses TRBV6-1 with TRBJ2-3; 12 bases are shared with TRBD2. This CDR3 reads CASETSGGSTDTQYF. The CDR3 region has the DNA TGTGCCAGCGAGACTAGCGGGGGTAGCACAGATACGCAGTATTTT.